The next 8 T cell receptor beta chains were all read from a single sample in a study of tumor-infiltrating lymphocytes in primary liver carcinoma. RNA and DNA were co-extracted from approximately 20-30 mg of unsorted bulk tissue. The researchers produced TCR beta cDNA from roughly 500 ng total RNA with a constant-region primer. TCR beta libraries came from three nested multiplex PCR rounds using slightly modified ARM-PCR. Use of TRBV1-TRBV30 forward primers with a C-beta reverse primer characterized the first two PCR rounds, which lasted roughly 11 cycles each. From the multiplex PCR reads, TCRdb called clonotypes with MiXCR, one entry per CDR3 protein. The sample shows roughly 100,000 distinct CDR3 sequences, roughly 80% of them seen only once. The sequenced sample was liver tumor tissue from sampling region 3. The subset: tumor region T3, left-lateral pole. The receptors were gathered from a middle-aged man with primary liver carcinoma and hepatitis B virus infection.

With regard to this clonotype: One end of the junction varies from germline; a read error may be responsible. The genes are TRBV12-3 or TRBV12-4 and TRBJ2-7; TRBD2 matches at 7 bases. The CDR3 is made up of 14 amino acids. The CDR3 is CDSSRLSGYYEQYF. CDR3 DNA sequence: TGTGACAGCAGTCGGCTTAGCGGGTACTACGAGCAGTACTTC.

To note about this clonotype: Given the absence of the conserved phenylalanine or tryptophan at the CDR3 end, a read error is likely. The limits of the CDR3 on the DNA are not certain, so only TCRdb's listed CDR3 is given. This chain links TRBV4-3 with TRBJ2-3; the table names TRBD2, a call not compared with the DNA. CDR1 is LGHNA and CDR2 is YSLEER in the germline V gene. The CDR3 sequence runs 20 residues, both termini included. This chain's CDR3 is CASGQDLPSGTSGRADTHYY.

Concerning this clonotype: The junction does not match germline at one end; this may be a read error. The chain couples TRBV12-3 or TRBV12-4 to TRBJ2-1; maybe TRBD1 (6 bases). This CDR3 is 16 amino acids long. CDR3 nucleotide sequence: TGTGCCCGCAGTCCAACCGTGACAGGCCCCTACAATGAGCAGTTCTTC. Protein: CARSPTVTGPYNEQFF.

Points on this clonotype: The junction differs from germline at one of its ends, possibly a read error. The chain links TRBV6-5 to TRBJ1-4, with D hard to call. The germline CDR1 and CDR2 sequences are MNHEY and SVGAGI. This CDR3 has 14 amino acids. DNA for the CDR3: TGTACCAGCAGTAGGGCAGCTTCTAATGAAAAACTGTTATTT. It codes for CTSSRAASNEKLLF.

The chain carries TRBV6-5 and TRBJ2-1; maybe TRBD1 (6 bases). The germline gives CDR1 MNHEY, CDR2 SVGAGI. CDR3 length: 12 amino acids. Trimming removed 10 bases from V and 7 bases from J, with 14 bases in between. The CDR3 DNA reads TGTGCCAACAGACAGGTGGGGAATGAGCAGTTCTTC. Its protein product is CANRQVGNEQFF.

Worth noting for this clonotype: Compared with germline, one end of the junction differs, possibly owing to a read error. The chain carries TRBV6-2 or TRBV6-3 and TRBJ2-7; either TRBD1 or TRBD2 may supply D (7 bases each). This CDR3 contains 14 residues. CDR1 and CDR2 (germline): MNHEY, SVGEGT. CDR3 loop: CACSTGDYSYVQYF. Here the CDR3 DNA reads TGTGCCTGCAGTACAGGGGACTACTCCTACGTGCAGTACTTC.

This clonotype appeared a single time. This chain links TRBV6-5 with TRBJ1-3; D unclear. Germline CDR1 and CDR2: MNHEY and SVGAGI. V lost 2 bases and J lost 0, with 8 bases in between. The CDR3 spans 15 residues. CDR3 sequence reads: CASSYQMSSGNTIYF. The CDR3 DNA reads as TGTGCCAGCAGTTACCAGATGTCCTCTGGAAACACCATATATTTT.

This chain joins TRBV12-3 or TRBV12-4 and TRBJ1-1, with unresolved D. The CDR3 runs 14 residues. The V end was cut by 7 bases, the J end by 4 bases, with 16 bases between. CDR3 loop: CASTPGLTVTEAFF. The DNA of the CDR3 is TGTGCCAGCACACCGGGTCTAACTGTCACTGAAGCTTTCTTT.